The next 3 T cell receptor beta chains were all read from a single sample in a study of T cell clonality in common variable immunodeficiency. Some clones are missing from TCRdb's copy, which holds only in-frame ones; the method was immunoSEQ multiplex PCR. This sample comprises tens of thousands of clones, none seen once only. The sample was peripheral blood mononuclear cells. The receptors derive from a person between 18 and 70 years old in good health.

As regards this clone: The read falls 3 residues short of the CDR3 end, and the missing part is taken from the germline J gene. This chain joins TRBV7-6 and TRBJ2-3; 7 bases line up with TRBD1. The CDR3 contains 15 residues. Germline V gives CDR1 SGHVS, CDR2 FNYEAQ. V gave up 1 base and J gave up 2 bases; unmatched junction bases: 3. CDR3 sequence: CASSLGDRVTDTQYF. Partial CDR3 DNA: TGTGCCAGCAGCTTAGGAGACAGGGTCACAGATACG. The full variable domain, in which reference TRBV7-6 and TRBJ2-3 provide the parts outside the CDR3, is GAGVSQSPRYKVTKRGQDVALRCDPISGHVSLYWYRQALGQGPEFLTYFNYEAQQDKSGLPNDRFSAERPEGSISTLTIQRTEQRDSAMYRCASSLGDRVTDTQYFGPGTRLTVL.

This clone was seen at least ten times. Coverage ceases 3 residues before the CDR3 finishes, and the germline J gene fills in the end. The V call is TRBV5-6, the J call TRBJ1-6; 8 bases fit TRBD1. CDR1 and CDR2 from the germline V gene are SGHDT and YYEEEE. This CDR3 comprises 15 residues. The J segment lost 7 bases and the V segment lost 4 bases, leaving 7 bases of the junction unmatched. CDR3 loop: CASSARQGWNSPLHF. The CDR3 bases that were read are TGTGCCAGCAGCGCTCGACAGGGGTGGAATTCACCC.

This clone showed up just a few times. With the read ending 3 residues before the CDR3 end, the germline J gene is used to fill in that end. This chain connects TRBV18 to TRBJ2-2, with D tentatively TRBD2 (6 bases). CDR3 length equals 19 residues. Germline V lookup: CDR1 KGHSH, CDR2 LQKENI. Incomplete CDR3 DNA: TGTGCCAGCTCACCACTTGGGAGGAAGGGCTTCTCTGGGGCCAACGTG. This sequence encodes CASSPLGRKGFSGANV. The whole CDR3 sequence reads CASSPLGRKGFSGANVLFF.